A single sample is the source of the 11 T cell receptor beta chains below, sequenced in a study of cytomegalovirus exposure and HLA in healthy donors. PCR used 60 Vbeta primers and 13 Jbeta primers. TCRdb's copy holds only in-frame clones and misses some; the assay was immunoSEQ multiplex PCR. The profile shows 150,000 to 200,000 clones, around 68% of them singletons. Sequenced material: PBMCs. These TCRs come from a man aged 40-49 years in good health and CMV-seronegative.

As regards this clone: The sample contains more than one DNA sequence encoding this CDR3. The chain recombines TRBV7-2 with TRBJ2-1; 7 nucleotides agree with TRBD2. V was pared by 3 bases and J by 4 bases, with 3 bases of the junction left unmatched. This CDR3 is built from 14 residues. Germline CDR1 is SGHTA and CDR2 is FQGNSA. This chain's CDR3 is CASSFGGSYNEQFF. The CDR3 DNA follows: TGTGCCAGCAGCTTCGGGGGGAGTTACAATGAGCAGTTCTTC.

The chain has TRBV7-8 and TRBJ2-5; tentatively, D is TRBD2 (6 bases). CDR1 SGHVS and CDR2 FQNEAQ come from the germline V gene. CDR3 size: 17 residues. V lost 2 bases, J lost 1 base, and 17 bases lay in between. CDR3 sequence: CASSLRRRGSTQETQYF. The CDR3 DNA is TGTGCCAGCAGCTTAAGACGGCGGGGCAGCACCCAAGAGACCCAGTACTTC.

The rearrangement joins TRBV28 to TRBJ2-5; the D gene is possibly TRBD2 (6 bases). V gave up 5 bases and J gave up 7 bases, with 17 bases separating them. The germline gives CDR1 MDHEN, CDR2 SYDVKM. The CDR3 is 14 amino acids. The CDR3 spells CASSPRDSRLTQYF. CDR3 bases: TGTGCCAGCAGTCCCCGGGACTCCCGGTTGACCCAGTACTTC.

This clone was counted a few times. The chain recombines TRBV15 with TRBJ1-4, with 7 bases that match TRBD1. CDR3 length: 16 residues. Germline CDR1 reads LNHNV; CDR2 reads YYDKDF (reference sequence). The V segment lost 0 bases and the J segment 7 bases; nucleotides outside the gene matches: 8. The CDR3 nucleotides are TGTGCCACCAGCAGAGATACAGGGGCCCGGGGTGAAAAACTGTTTTTT. Residues: CATSRDTGARGEKLFF.

Remarks on this clone: The limits of the CDR3 on the DNA are not certain, so only TCRdb's listed CDR3 is given. In the same sample, other DNA sequences code for this CDR3. V gene TRBV29-1 combines with J gene TRBJ2-7; the DNA was not used to check the table's D call, TRBD1. The CDR3 is 13 amino acids in total, end residues counted. Germline V gene sequence: CDR1 SQVTM, CDR2 ANQGSEA. The CDR3 spells CSVVGQGTYEQYF.

The chain employs TRBV7-9 and TRBJ1-4; 10 nucleotides match TRBD1. Unmatched junction bases numbered 9, after V lost 3 bases and J lost 8 bases. CDR1 and CDR2 from the germline V gene are SEHNR and FQNEAQ (reference sequence). The length of the CDR3 is 16 residues. CDR3 in amino acids: CASSFGGQGGGEKLFF. CDR3 sequence (DNA): TGTGCCAGCAGCTTCGGTGGACAGGGGGGAGGGGAAAAACTGTTTTTT. Full variable domain (rest looked up from reference TRBV7-9 and TRBJ1-4): DTGVSQNPRHKITKRGQNVTFRCDPISEHNRLYWYRQTLGQGPEFLTYFQNEAQLEKSRLLSDRFSAERPKGSFSTLEIQRTEQGDSAMYLCASSFGGQGGGEKLFFGSGTQLSVL.

This clone came up a few times. The rearrangement uses TRBV5-1 and TRBJ1-1; TRBD1 might be the D (5 bases). Germline CDR1 reads SGHRS; CDR2 reads YFSETQ. This CDR3 has 14 amino acids. Trimming left V 1 base short and J 7 bases short, with 14 bases between. CDR3 in DNA: TGCGCCAGCAGCTTGAGGCAGGGAGGAAATGAAGCTTTCTTT. It is translated as CASSLRQGGNEAFF.

The rearrangement joins TRBV6-1 to TRBJ1-6, with unresolved D. This CDR3 is 14 amino acids long. V was clipped by 8 bases and J by 7 bases, with 15 bases between them. CDR1 and CDR2 (germline): MNHNS, SASEGT. The CDR3 reads CASADFWENSPLHF. As DNA, the CDR3 is TGTGCCAGCGCGGACTTCTGGGAGAATTCACCCCTCCACTTT.

The chain joins TRBV18 to TRBJ2-7; D unclear. This CDR3 has 14 residues. V was shortened by 3 bases and J by 5 bases, with 14 bases between the two germline ends. The germline V gene encodes CDR1 KGHSH and CDR2 LQKENI. CDR3 sequence: CASSPDSNRNEQYF. DNA of the CDR3: TGTGCCAGCTCACCGGATTCTAACAGAAACGAGCAGTACTTC.

This clone has only a few counts. This sequence joins TRBV28 and TRBJ2-2, with 7 bases identical to TRBD1. CDR3 size: 16 residues. Germline V CDR1 and CDR2: MDHEN, SYDVKM. Germline trimming cut 2 bases from V and 4 bases from J; bases unmatched to any gene: 7. CDR3 DNA: TGTGCCAGCAGTTTAGGCGGCAGGGGGAGCACCGGGGAGCTGTTTTTT. Amino acids: CASSLGGRGSTGELFF.

The V call is TRBV6-5, the J call TRBJ2-7, with TRBD1 matching over 8 bases. This CDR3 comprises 15 residues. V lost 7 bases to trimming and J lost 2 bases; unmatched junction nucleotides: 10. CDR1 and CDR2 (germline): MNHEY, SVGAGI. The DNA for the CDR3 is TGTGCCAGCACCCGGACAGGGTCATCAACCTACGAGCAGTACTTC. It specifies CASTRTGSSTYEQYF.